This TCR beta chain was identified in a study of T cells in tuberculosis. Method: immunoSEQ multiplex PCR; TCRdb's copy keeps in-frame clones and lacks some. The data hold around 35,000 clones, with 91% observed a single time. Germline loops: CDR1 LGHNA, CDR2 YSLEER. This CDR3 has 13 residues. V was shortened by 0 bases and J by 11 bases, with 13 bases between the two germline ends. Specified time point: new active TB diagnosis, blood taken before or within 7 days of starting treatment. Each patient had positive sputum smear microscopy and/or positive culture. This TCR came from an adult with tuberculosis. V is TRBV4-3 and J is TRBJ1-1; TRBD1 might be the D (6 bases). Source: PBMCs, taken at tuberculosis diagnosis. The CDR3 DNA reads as TGCGCCAGCAGCCAAGATGGTGGGCAGGGGGCTTTCTTT. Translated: CASSQDGGQGAFF.